The 15 T cell receptor beta chains below were found in one sample sequenced in a study of cytomegalovirus exposure and HLA in healthy donors. Use of 60 Vbeta and 13 Jbeta primers characterized the PCR. TCRdb's table, derived via immunoSEQ multiplex PCR, lists solely in-frame clones and lacks some. The table records 200,000 to 250,000 clones, 75% to 85% of them present only once. The sequencing input was PBMCs. The receptors were sampled from a woman aged 60-75 years in good health and CMV-seropositive.

CDR3 nucleotide sequence: TGTGCCAGCAGCTTAGAGCCAGGGCAGGGGGCAACAGATACGCAGTATTTT. Amino acid sequence: CASSLEPGQGATDTQYF. The chain has TRBV7-3 and TRBJ2-3; 8 bases fit TRBD1. Trimming took 2 bases from V and 3 from J; bases not matched to a gene: 10. Germline values: CDR1 SGHTA, CDR2 FQGTGA. The CDR3 runs to 17 residues.

The V call is TRBV25-1, the J call TRBJ2-2, with D possibly being TRBD2 (7 bases). V dropped 3 bases and J dropped 6 bases, with 17 bases sitting between them. The CDR3 sequence is 16 residues long. In germline, CDR1 is MGHDK, CDR2 SYGVNS. The CDR3 DNA sequence: TGTGCCAGCAGTGATGGGGGCCTGGCGGGAGCCGGGGAGCTGTTTTTT. It encodes CASSDGGLAGAGELFF.

The chain combines TRBV6-5 with TRBJ2-4, with D unresolved. The V gene lost 2 bases and the J gene lost 3 bases, with 5 bases spanning the gap. This CDR3 has 13 residues. The V gene's germline CDR1 is MNHEY and CDR2 SVGAGI. DNA of the CDR3: TGTGCCAGCAGTTACGGAGACAAAAACATTCAGTACTTC. It yields the protein CASSYGDKNIQYF.

The V gene is TRBV7-7, the J gene TRBJ2-1; the match to TRBD2 covers 9 bases. The CDR3 extends over 13 amino acids. With V trimmed by 5 bases and J by 15 bases, 11 bases remained unmatched. CDR1 and CDR2 from the germline V gene are SSHAT and FNYEAQ (reference sequence). The CDR3 nucleotides are TGTGCCAGCAGCCCTGGACTAGCGCCCCGGGGGTTCTTC. This sequence encodes CASSPGLAPRGFF. The full variable domain, in which reference TRBV7-7 and TRBJ2-1 provide the parts outside the CDR3, is GAGVSQSPRYKVTKRGQDVTLRCDPISSHATLYWYQQALGQGPEFLTYFNYEAQPDKSGLPSDRFSAERPEGSISTLTIQRTEQRDSAMYRCASSPGLAPRGFFGPGTRLTVL.

This clone has only one observation. V usage is TRBV4-1 and J usage is TRBJ1-2; TRBD1 matches at 9 bases. The CDR3 runs to 15 residues. Germline V gene data show CDR1 as MGHRA and CDR2 as YSYEKL. After removal of 1 base from V and 4 bases from J, the junction contained 4 bases not matched to a gene. DNA of the CDR3: TGCGCCAGCAGCCAAGGATGGACAGGGGCCTATGGCTACACCTTC. Translation gives CASSQGWTGAYGYTF.

Turning to this clone: The identical CDR3 is also encoded by other nucleotide sequences in the sample. This chain joins TRBV4-2 and TRBJ1-2; maybe TRBD1 (6 bases). CDR1 and CDR2 from the germline V gene are LGHNA and YNFKEQ. The CDR3 runs to 15 residues. Trimming took 3 bases from V and 11 from J, leaving 22 bases between them. The CDR3 nucleotides are TGTGCCAGCAGCCAGAACAGGGTAGAGTCGAGAGGTTACACCTTC. Protein sequence: CASSQNRVESRGYTF.

V gene TRBV19 combines with J gene TRBJ2-2; no clear D. Germline CDR1 reads LNHDA; CDR2 reads SQIVND (reference sequence). The CDR3 runs to 14 residues. Trimming removed 8 bases at V and 3 bases at J, with 13 bases between. The CDR3 region has the DNA TGTGCCAGTCGGCGACAACGTGACACCGGGGAGCTGTTTTTT. Translating gives CASRRQRDTGELFF.

The gene calls are TRBV11-2 and TRBJ2-3; 7 bases line up with TRBD2. The germline V gene encodes CDR1 SGHAT and CDR2 FQNNGV. This CDR3 is 15 amino acids long. V shed 1 base, J shed 2 bases, and the junction held 3 bases outside the gene matches. The CDR3 DNA reads TGTGCCAGCAGCTTAGCTCTAGCGGTCACAGATACGCAGTATTTT. Translating gives CASSLALAVTDTQYF.

The V gene is TRBV6-1, the J gene TRBJ2-5, with 7 bases aligning to TRBD2. Germline V CDR1 and CDR2: MNHNS, SASEGT. CDR3 length: 13 residues. The J segment lost 5 bases and the V segment lost 7 bases, leaving 7 bases of the junction unmatched. CDR3 DNA: TGTGCCAGCATGGGGCGGGAGTGGGAGACCCAGTACTTC. It translates to CASMGREWETQYF.

The rearrangement links TRBV5-1 to TRBJ2-5; D is possibly TRBD1 (5 bases). Germline V CDR1 and CDR2: SGHRS, YFSETQ. V was pared by 0 bases and J by 2 bases, with 8 bases between. The CDR3 spans 14 residues. This CDR3 reads CASSLAPGQETQYF. The CDR3 DNA sequence: TGCGCCAGCAGCTTGGCCCCAGGGCAAGAGACCCAGTACTTC.

This clone has a count of ten or more. Other DNA sequences within the sample encode an identical CDR3. The chain uses TRBV10-3 and TRBJ1-5, with D perhaps TRBD1 (5 bases). This CDR3 has 14 residues. With 10 bases removed from V and 0 bases from J, the gap between germline ends came to 13 bases. Germline V CDR1 and CDR2: ENHRY, SYGVKD. This CDR3 reads CASGTADSNQPQHF. The CDR3 DNA reads as TGTGCCAGCGGGACTGCCGATAGCAATCAGCCCCAGCATTTT.

There are a few counts of this clone. The J gene is TRBJ1-4, the V gene TRBV5-1, with a possible D match to TRBD1 (5 bases). This CDR3 has 14 residues. The germline V and J ends were trimmed by 3 bases and 0 bases, with 6 bases remaining between them. CDR1 SGHRS and CDR2 YFSETQ come from the germline V gene. The CDR3 sequence is CASSSTATNEKLFF. In DNA, the CDR3 is TGCGCCAGCAGCTCGACAGCAACTAATGAAAAACTGTTTTTT.

The J gene is TRBJ2-1, the V gene TRBV5-4; 9 positions agree with TRBD2. This CDR3 is built from 17 residues. Germline CDR1 and CDR2: SGHNT and YYREEE (reference sequence). The ends lost 4 bases at V and 7 bases at J; junction bases unmatched: 15. The CDR3 spells CASSPPGGGGARNEQFF. The CDR3, as DNA: TGTGCCAGCAGCCCCCCGGGTGGCGGGGGGGCCCGGAATGAGCAGTTCTTC. The whole variable domain, remainder taken from reference TRBV5-4 and TRBJ2-1, is ETGVTQSPTHLIKTRGQQVTLRCSSQSGHNTVSWYQQALGQGPQFIFQYYREEENGRGNFPPRFSGLQFPNYSSELNVNALELDDSALYLCASSPPGGGGARNEQFFGPGTRLTVL.

The rearrangement links TRBV7-2 to TRBJ2-2; 11 nucleotides line up with TRBD1. There are 15 residues in the CDR3. Per germline, CDR1 SGHTA and CDR2 FQGNSA. Unmatched junction bases numbered 5, after V lost 5 bases and J lost 6 bases. CDR3 protein: CASSGQGAGSGELFF. CDR3 nucleotide sequence: TGTGCCAGCAGCGGACAGGGGGCGGGATCCGGGGAGCTGTTTTTT.

This clone was recorded a few times. The rearrangement joins TRBV20-1 to TRBJ2-1; D is uncertain. V was cut by 6 bases and J by 2 bases, with 5 bases left in between. CDR3 length: 11 residues. Germline CDR1 and CDR2: DFQATT and SNEGSKA (reference sequence). This CDR3 reads CSARPYNEQFF. In DNA form, the CDR3 reads TGCAGTGCGAGGCCCTACAATGAGCAGTTCTTC.